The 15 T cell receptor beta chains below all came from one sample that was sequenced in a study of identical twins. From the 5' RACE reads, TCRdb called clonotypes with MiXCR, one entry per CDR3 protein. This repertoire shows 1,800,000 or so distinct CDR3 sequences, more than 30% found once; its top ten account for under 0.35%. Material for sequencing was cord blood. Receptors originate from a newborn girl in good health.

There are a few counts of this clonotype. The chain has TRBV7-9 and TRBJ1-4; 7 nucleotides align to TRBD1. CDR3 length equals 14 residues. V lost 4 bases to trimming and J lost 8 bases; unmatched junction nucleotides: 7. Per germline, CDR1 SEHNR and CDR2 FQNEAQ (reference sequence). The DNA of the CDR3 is TGTGCCAGCAGCTCCGGGACAGCGGTCGAAAAACTGTTTTTT. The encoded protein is CASSSGTAVEKLFF.

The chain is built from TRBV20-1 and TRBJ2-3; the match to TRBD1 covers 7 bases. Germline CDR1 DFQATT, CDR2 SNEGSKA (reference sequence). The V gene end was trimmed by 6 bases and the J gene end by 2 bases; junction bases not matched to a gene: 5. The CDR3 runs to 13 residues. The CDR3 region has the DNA TGCAGTGCCCTAGGACAGGCCACAGATACGCAGTATTTT. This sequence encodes CSALGQATDTQYF.

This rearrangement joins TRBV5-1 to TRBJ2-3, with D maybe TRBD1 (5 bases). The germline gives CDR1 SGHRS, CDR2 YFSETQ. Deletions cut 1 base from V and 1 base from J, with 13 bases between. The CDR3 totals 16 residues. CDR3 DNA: TGCGCCAGCAGCTTGCTTGGGGCCTATCGCACAGATACGCAGTATTTT. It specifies CASSLLGAYRTDTQYF.

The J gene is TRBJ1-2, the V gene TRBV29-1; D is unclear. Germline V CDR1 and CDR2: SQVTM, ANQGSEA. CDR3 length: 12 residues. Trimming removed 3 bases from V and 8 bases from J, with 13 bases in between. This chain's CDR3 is CSVDDNPDGYTF. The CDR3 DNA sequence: TGCAGCGTTGACGACAATCCGGACGGCTACACCTTC.

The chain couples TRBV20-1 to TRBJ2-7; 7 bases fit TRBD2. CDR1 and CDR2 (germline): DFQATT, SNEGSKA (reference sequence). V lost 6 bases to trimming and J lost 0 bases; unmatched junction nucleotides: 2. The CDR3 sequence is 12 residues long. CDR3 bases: TGCAGTGCCGCGGGGGACTCCTACGAGCAGTACTTC. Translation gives CSAAGDSYEQYF.

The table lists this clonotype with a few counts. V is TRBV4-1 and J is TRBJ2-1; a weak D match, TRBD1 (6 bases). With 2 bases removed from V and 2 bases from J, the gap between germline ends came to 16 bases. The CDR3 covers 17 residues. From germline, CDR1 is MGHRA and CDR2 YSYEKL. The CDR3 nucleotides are TGCGCCAGCAGCCAACCTCTCCTCCGGACAGCCTACAATGAGCAGTTCTTC. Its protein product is CASSQPLLRTAYNEQFF.

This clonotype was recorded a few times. The CDR3 here is CASSEYQQGGSYGYTF. DNA of the CDR3: TGTGCCAGCAGTGAATATCAACAGGGAGGAAGCTATGGCTACACCTTC. V is TRBV25-1 and J is TRBJ1-2; maybe TRBD1 (6 bases). This CDR3 is 16 amino acids long. CDR1 MGHDK and CDR2 SYGVNS come from the germline V gene. The ends were cut back, 0 bases at V and 4 bases at J, with 15 bases in the middle.

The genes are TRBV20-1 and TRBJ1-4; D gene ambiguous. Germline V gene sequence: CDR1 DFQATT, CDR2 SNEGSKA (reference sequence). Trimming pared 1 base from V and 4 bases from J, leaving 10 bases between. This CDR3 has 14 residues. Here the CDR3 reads CSARGGALNEKLFF. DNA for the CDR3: TGCAGTGCTAGAGGGGGAGCCCTTAATGAAAAACTGTTTTTT.

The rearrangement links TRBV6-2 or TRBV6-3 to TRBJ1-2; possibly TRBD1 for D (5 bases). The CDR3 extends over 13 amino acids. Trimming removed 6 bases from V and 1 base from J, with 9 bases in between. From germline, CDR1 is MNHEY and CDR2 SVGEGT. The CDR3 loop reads CASRETVNYGYTF. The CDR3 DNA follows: TGTGCCAGCAGGGAGACAGTTAACTATGGCTACACCTTC.

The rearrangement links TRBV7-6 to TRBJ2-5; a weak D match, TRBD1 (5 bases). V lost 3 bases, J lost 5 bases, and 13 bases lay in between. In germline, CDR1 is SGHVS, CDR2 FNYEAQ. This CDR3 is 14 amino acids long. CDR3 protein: CASSLFSQGETQYF. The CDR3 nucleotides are TGTGCCAGCAGCTTGTTCTCCCAGGGCGAGACCCAGTACTTC. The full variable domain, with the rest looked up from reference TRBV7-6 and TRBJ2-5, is GAGVSQSPRYKVTKRGQDVALRCDPISGHVSLYWYRQALGQGPEFLTYFNYEAQQDKSGLPNDRFSAERPEGSISTLTIQRTEQRDSAMYRCASSLFSQGETQYFGPGTRLLVL.

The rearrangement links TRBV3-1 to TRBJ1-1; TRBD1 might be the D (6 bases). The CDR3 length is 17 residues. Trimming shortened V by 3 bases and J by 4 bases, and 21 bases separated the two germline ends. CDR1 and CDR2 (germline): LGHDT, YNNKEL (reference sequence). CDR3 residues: CASSQWQGTPSSTEAFF. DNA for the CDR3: TGTGCCAGCAGCCAGTGGCAGGGGACCCCCTCGAGCACTGAAGCTTTCTTT. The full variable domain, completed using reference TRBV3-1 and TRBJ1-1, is DTAVSQTPKYLVTQMGNDKSIKCEQNLGHDTMYWYKQDSKKFLKIMFSYNNKELIINETVPNRFSPKSPDKAHLNLHINSLELGDSAVYFCASSQWQGTPSSTEAFFGQGTRLTVV.

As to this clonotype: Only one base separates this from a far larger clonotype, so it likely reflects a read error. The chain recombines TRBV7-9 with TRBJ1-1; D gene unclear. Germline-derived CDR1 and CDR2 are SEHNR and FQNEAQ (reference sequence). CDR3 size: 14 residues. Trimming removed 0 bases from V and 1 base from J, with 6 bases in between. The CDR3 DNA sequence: TGTGCCAGCAGCTTAGCGGAGGCGAACACTGAAGCTTTCTTT. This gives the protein CASSLAEANTEAFF.

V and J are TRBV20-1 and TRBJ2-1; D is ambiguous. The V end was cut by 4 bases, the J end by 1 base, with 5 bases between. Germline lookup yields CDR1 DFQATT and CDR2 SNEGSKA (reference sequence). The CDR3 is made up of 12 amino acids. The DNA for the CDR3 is TGCAGTGCTAAGCCTTCCTACAATGAGCAGTTCTTC. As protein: CSAKPSYNEQFF.

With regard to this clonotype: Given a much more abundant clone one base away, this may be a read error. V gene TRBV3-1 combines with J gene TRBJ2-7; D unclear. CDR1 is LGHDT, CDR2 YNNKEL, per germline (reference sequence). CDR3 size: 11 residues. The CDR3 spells CSSSHTDEQYF. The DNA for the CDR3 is TGTTCCAGCAGCCATACCGACGAGCAGTACTTC.

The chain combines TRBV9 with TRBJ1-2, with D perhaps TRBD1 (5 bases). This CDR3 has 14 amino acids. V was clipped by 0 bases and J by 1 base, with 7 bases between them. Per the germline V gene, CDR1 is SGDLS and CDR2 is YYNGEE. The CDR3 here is CASSVGGVNYGYTF. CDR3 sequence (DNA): TGTGCCAGCAGCGTAGGAGGGGTTAACTATGGCTACACCTTC. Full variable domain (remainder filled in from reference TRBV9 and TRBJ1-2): DSGVTQTPKHLITATGQRVTLRCSPRSGDLSVYWYQQSLDQGLQFLIQYYNGEERAKGNILERFSAQQFPDLHSELNLSSLELGDSALYFCASSVGGVNYGYTFGSGTRLTVV.